A single T cell receptor beta chain is shown here with its context. Its binding antigen is unknown. This entry comes from a study of CXCR3-negative and CXCR3-positive naive CD8 T cells (dated by TCRdb to the late 2010s). As for the study more broadly: In total, 110 million to 150 million TRB reads were obtained, corresponding to roughly 1.5 +/- 0.3 million reads per library. Diversity and physicochemical repertoire analyses covered some eleven donors pooled from two independent experiments. TRBV-TRBJ cluster analysis included naive subsets from several donors and memory cells from 3 donors.

Results the study describes overall, beyond this receptor: Because surface CD5, which is linked to self-reactivity in mice, was comparable between the naive subsets, TCR interaction strength was also inferred from the physicochemical properties of TRB CDR3s. Naive CXCR3-negative and CXCR3-positive cells from the same donor showed similar TRBV-TRBJ usage, whereas memory cells showed distinct patterns. TRB CDR3s from CXCR3-positive naive cells showed higher hydrophobicity (lower Kidera factor 4), lower energy, and higher strength and volume indices than CXCR3-negative naive cells. Because CXCR3 expression was partially decreased after cryopreservation, freshly isolated PBMCs were used for most assays. Comparably high repertoire diversity was found in both naive subsets, whereas much lower repertoire diversity was found in memory CD8+ T cells.

Taken from cysteine to phenylalanine, the CDR3 has 16 residues. The protein alone is recorded here. The germline V gene specifies SGHTA as CDR1 and FQGNSA as CDR2. For every CD8+ T cell subset, about 300,000 cells were flow-sorted straight into RLT lysis buffer, and each subset was sorted in triplicate. To keep memory contaminants out, a stringent definition of naive CD8+ T cells was applied: CD45RO-CCR7+CD27+CD95-. Peripheral blood mononuclear cells were isolated from buffy coats using standard density gradient centrifugation. A FACSAria III was used to flow-sort naive CXCR3-negative and CXCR3-positive CD8+ T cells. Total RNA was extracted from sorted cells using an RNeasy Mini Kit. TCRdb names NextSeq 550 as the instrument used. The Human TCR Profiling Kit (MiLaboratory) was used to make UMI-labeled 5' RACE TRB cDNA libraries. The full amount of extracted RNA was used for cDNA synthesis, and the full amount of resulting cDNA was used for PCR amplification. Libraries were prepared in parallel using an identical number of PCR cycles. For the original study's pipeline: MIGEC and MiXCR extracted about 49,000 +/- 11,000 unique UMI-labeled TRB cDNA molecules per library, requiring at least two reads per UMI. On average, around 40,000 +/- 10,000 functional in-frame TRB CDR3 nucleotide clonotypes lacking stop codons were found per library. After downsampling to 5000 UMI-labeled TRB molecules per sample, diversity metrics, including normalized Shannon-Wiener and Chao1, were computed in VDJtools. VDJtools computed clonotype-size-weighted physicochemical properties of the central five CDR3 residues: interaction energy, strength, volume and Kidera factor 4. Following reprocessing of the reads by TCRdb, the data hold one row per CDR3 protein sequence and no DNA is available. For this entry, the V and J calls and clone size follow TCRdb and not the study's own pipeline. Per the sample table, the count is approximately 89,000 distinct CDR3 sequences. Jointly, the top ten make up around 0.53% of the sample.

The chain uses TRBV7-2 and TRBJ2-1; TCRdb returns TRBD1, unconfirmable since there is no DNA. This receptor was taken from a human donor in good health. Some clones in this sample may be carry-over from other donors' samples. Sequencing input: naive CXCR3+ CD8+ T cells from blood. The sample's cell subset or site label, in plain terms: CD45RO-CCR7+CD27+CD95- naive CD8+ T cells expressing CXCR3 (TNR3+). The CDR3 amino acid sequence is: CASSYGTGASYNEQFF.